Detailed here is one TCR beta chain. Its specificity is unknown. Using viral peptide pools, the ViraFEST assay grew out antigen-specific CD4+ T cells prior to sequencing. Following an approximately eleven-day culture, CD4+ T cells were purified. The study found no prior SARS-CoV-2 infection in the vaccine recipients, who tested negative for nucleocapsid antibodies. Each culture well received some 1.9 million PBMC. These cells were then cultured in IMDM with about 9.9 IU/ml IL-2 and 8.5 to 10 ug/ml peptides. Researchers swapped half the medium for IL-2 medium on both days 3 and 7. TCRdb's table, derived via immunoSEQ multiplex PCR, lists solely in-frame clones and lacks some. The table lists 60,000 to 65,000 clones, approximately 75% of them singletons, with about 4% in the top ten. This CDR3 spans 15 amino acids. CDR1 and CDR2 from the germline V gene are SGHAT and FQNNGV. Trimming shortened V by 1 base and J by 4 bases, and 13 bases separated the two germline ends.

The entry originates in a study of vaccination effects on CD4 cells after COVID-19. The wider study: Participants each got two BNT162b2 or mRNA-1273 vaccine doses.

The J gene is TRBJ2-5, the V gene TRBV11-2; a possible D gene is TRBD2 (6 bases). This clonotype originated in a human donor who received a COVID-19 vaccine. Sequenced material: CD4+ T cells from PBMCs cultured with HCoV-OC43 spike peptides, taken before COVID-19 vaccination. As for subset: HCoV-OC43 spike overlapping peptide pool stimulation. In DNA form, the CDR3 reads TGTGCCAGCAGCTTAGGCGGTTCGGAGGGAGAGACCCAGTACTTC. Protein: CASSLGGSEGETQYF.